The 16 T cell receptor beta chains below come from one sample, sequenced in a study of blood T cell repertoires in COVID-19. Libraries were prepared by immunoSEQ multiplex PCR; TCRdb keeps only in-frame clonotypes and omits some of them. The data contain under 140,000 clones, around 79% of them seen just once; the ten biggest clones take up around 15%. Sequencing used peripheral blood. All receptors derive from a woman aged 80 or older with active or convalescent COVID-19.

This chain joins TRBV5-5 and TRBJ1-3; 8 bases align to TRBD1. The germline V gene encodes CDR1 SGHKS and CDR2 YYEKEE (reference sequence). The junction had 5 bases not matched to a gene; V was cut back by 0 bases and J by 3 bases. The CDR3 is made up of 16 amino acids. The CDR3 region is CASSLVTGGYGNTIYF. CDR3 DNA: TGTGCCAGCAGCTTGGTTACAGGGGGTTATGGAAACACCATATATTTT.

Only one count was recorded for this clone. V gene TRBV18 combines with J gene TRBJ1-4, with a possible D match to TRBD1 (6 bases). V was shortened by 3 bases and J by 4 bases, with 9 bases between the two germline ends. CDR1 and CDR2 from the germline V gene are KGHSH and LQKENI. The CDR3 totals 14 residues. This chain's CDR3 is CASSPTGFNEKLFF. The CDR3, as DNA: TGTGCCAGCTCACCGACAGGCTTTAATGAAAAACTGTTTTTT.

The chain has TRBV2 and TRBJ1-6; 7 bases agree with TRBD1. Germline trimming cut 10 bases from V and 8 bases from J; bases unmatched to any gene: 14. Germline V CDR1 and CDR2: SNHLY, FYNNEI. The CDR3 loop spans 15 amino acids. The CDR3 sequence: CATTARQGWDSPLHF. CDR3 sequence (DNA): TGTGCCACCACGGCCCGACAGGGCTGGGATTCACCCCTCCACTTT.

The chain uses TRBV2 and TRBJ1-2; D ambiguous. This CDR3 spans 12 amino acids. Trimming cost V 8 bases and J 1 base, with 8 bases left between them. Germline-derived CDR1 and CDR2 are SNHLY and FYNNEI. The CDR3 loop reads CASGGSNYGYTF. The DNA for the CDR3 is TGTGCCAGCGGCGGCAGTAACTATGGCTACACCTTC. The full variable domain, rest sourced from reference TRBV2 and TRBJ1-2, is EPEVTQTPSHQVTQMGQEVILRCVPISNHLYFYWYRQILGQKVEFLVSFYNNEISEKSEIFDDQFSVERPDGSNFTLKIRSTKLEDSAMYFCASGGSNYGYTFGSGTRLTVV.

The V gene is TRBV5-5, the J gene TRBJ1-1, with 8 positions matching TRBD1. The junction had 2 bases not matched to a gene; V was cut back by 4 bases and J by 0 bases. From germline, CDR1 is SGHKS and CDR2 YYEKEE (reference sequence). The CDR3 is made up of 14 amino acids. The CDR3 loop is CASSQGAVNTEAFF. The CDR3 DNA reads TGTGCCAGCAGCCAGGGGGCTGTGAACACTGAAGCTTTCTTT.

The chain is built from TRBV27 and TRBJ2-7; TRBD2 matches at 13 bases. The V gene's germline CDR1 is MNHEY and CDR2 SMNVEV (reference sequence). V shed 5 bases and J 2 bases; nucleotides not matched to a gene: 12. The CDR3 has 18 amino acids. The CDR3 DNA sequence: TGTGCCAGCAGTGCCCGGACTAGCGGGAGTCATTCCCCCTACGAGCAGTACTTC. This sequence encodes CASSARTSGSHSPYEQYF.

This rearrangement joins TRBV29-1 to TRBJ1-1; tentative D call: TRBD1 (5 bases). CDR1 is SQVTM and CDR2 is ANQGSEA in the germline V gene. This CDR3 is built from 14 residues. V lost 7 bases and J lost 6, with 21 bases in between. The CDR3 here is CSANLMMGGAEAFF. As DNA, the CDR3 is TGCAGCGCCAACCTTATGATGGGGGGTGCTGAAGCTTTCTTT.

The rearrangement links TRBV5-4 to TRBJ1-2; D gene uncertain. The ends were cut back, 0 bases at V and 6 bases at J, with 15 bases in the middle. Germline V CDR1 and CDR2: SGHNT, YYREEE (reference sequence). The CDR3 length is 15 residues. The CDR3 DNA is TGTGCCAGCAGCTTGGCCAAGGGAGGCGGCGATGGCTACACCTTC. This sequence encodes CASSLAKGGGDGYTF.

This clone showed up just once. The chain employs TRBV5-5 and TRBJ2-7, with D maybe TRBD2 (6 bases). Trimming shortened V by 1 base and J by 2 bases, and 16 bases separated the two germline ends. This CDR3 region has 16 residues. Germline V gene sequence: CDR1 SGHKS, CDR2 YYEKEE (reference sequence). CDR3 region: CASSLHLGEAAYEQYF. The CDR3, as DNA: TGTGCCAGCAGCTTGCATTTAGGGGAGGCCGCCTACGAGCAGTACTTC.

The rearrangement joins TRBV6-6 to TRBJ1-3, with unresolved D. Trimming removed 0 bases at V and 0 bases at J, with 9 bases between. Germline V gene data show CDR1 as MNHNY and CDR2 as SVGAGI (reference sequence). CDR3 length equals 16 residues. This CDR3 is CASSYSPQLSGNTIYF. In nucleotides, the CDR3 is TGTGCCAGCAGTTACTCGCCTCAACTCTCTGGAAACACCATATATTTT.

A single count supports this clone. V usage is TRBV5-1 and J usage is TRBJ2-7; the match to TRBD2 covers 7 bases. The CDR3 has 16 amino acids. With 0 bases clipped from V and 2 bases from J, the junction kept 8 bases outside the gene matches. Germline values: CDR1 SGHRS, CDR2 YFSETQ. The CDR3 DNA reads TGCGCCAGCAGCTTGGGCCTCGGGAGGATGGCCTACGAGCAGTACTTC. This translates into CASSLGLGRMAYEQYF.

V gene TRBV5-1 combines with J gene TRBJ2-1, with 10 positions matching TRBD2. The V gene's germline CDR1 is SGHRS and CDR2 YFSETQ. V trimming: 5 bases; J trimming: 6 bases; junction bases outside the gene matches: 17. The CDR3 sequence is 18 residues long. CDR3 sequence reads: CASRMDIAGGRSLNEQFF. DNA of the CDR3: TGCGCCAGCAGAATGGATATAGCGGGAGGTAGGTCCCTCAATGAGCAGTTCTTC.

The count of this clone is one. The rearrangement joins TRBV4-3 to TRBJ2-1, with TRBD1 matching 8 bases. There are 15 residues in the CDR3. The germline V gene encodes CDR1 LGHNA and CDR2 YSLEER. J lost 8 bases, V lost 3 bases, and 9 bases had no gene match. The CDR3 is CASSHIRTGRDEQFF. CDR3 in DNA: TGCGCCAGCAGCCACATCCGGACAGGGCGGGATGAGCAGTTCTTC.

This chain links TRBV27 with TRBJ2-1; TRBD2 aligns across 10 bases. V shed 10 bases and J 3 bases; nucleotides not matched to a gene: 9. In germline, CDR1 is MNHEY, CDR2 SMNVEV (reference sequence). The CDR3 length is 15 residues. Here the CDR3 reads CATREGTSVYNEQFF. The CDR3 nucleotides are TGTGCCACCCGAGAGGGGACTAGCGTCTACAATGAGCAGTTCTTC.

The chain joins TRBV6-4 to TRBJ1-4; the match to TRBD1 covers 7 bases. Germline V gene lookup returns CDR1 MRHNA and CDR2 SNTAGT. The V segment lost 6 bases and the J segment 3 bases; nucleotides outside the gene matches: 7. The CDR3 contains 15 residues. In DNA form, the CDR3 reads TGTGCCAGCAGGGATACAGGGGAGGCTAATGAAAAACTGTTTTTT. As protein: CASRDTGEANEKLFF.

The chain couples TRBV6-6 to TRBJ1-5; tentative D call: TRBD1 (6 bases). Trimming removed 2 bases at V and 5 bases at J, with 10 bases between. The CDR3 runs to 14 residues. Looked up from germline, CDR1 is MNHNY and CDR2 is SVGAGI (reference sequence). The CDR3 DNA reads as TGTGCCAGCAGTTACACAGGGACGGATCAGCCCCAGCATTTT. Translation gives CASSYTGTDQPQHF.